The TCR beta chain under discussion was sequenced for a study of blood T cells in healthy people across ages. Alongside a J-beta primer mix, a sample-barcoded 5' primer served in a second PCR lasting roughly 6 to 11 cycles. All samples yielded 2.5 million or more CDR3-containing paired-end reads. From the 5' RACE reads, TCRdb called clonotypes with MiXCR, one entry per CDR3 protein. The table shows some 640,000 distinct CDR3 sequences, with about 52% occurring only once. Germline CDR1 reads SQVTM; CDR2 reads ANQGSEA. The CDR3 totals 13 residues. V gave up 6 bases and J gave up 6 bases; unmatched junction bases: 9.

The gene calls are TRBV29-1 and TRBJ2-3, with 7 nucleotides matching TRBD2. The sequence was obtained from a woman in her fifties or sixties in good health. The sequencing input was blood. CDR3 loop: CSVGRAGRDTQYF. In DNA form, the CDR3 reads TGCAGCGTGGGACGAGCGGGAAGGGATACGCAGTATTTT.